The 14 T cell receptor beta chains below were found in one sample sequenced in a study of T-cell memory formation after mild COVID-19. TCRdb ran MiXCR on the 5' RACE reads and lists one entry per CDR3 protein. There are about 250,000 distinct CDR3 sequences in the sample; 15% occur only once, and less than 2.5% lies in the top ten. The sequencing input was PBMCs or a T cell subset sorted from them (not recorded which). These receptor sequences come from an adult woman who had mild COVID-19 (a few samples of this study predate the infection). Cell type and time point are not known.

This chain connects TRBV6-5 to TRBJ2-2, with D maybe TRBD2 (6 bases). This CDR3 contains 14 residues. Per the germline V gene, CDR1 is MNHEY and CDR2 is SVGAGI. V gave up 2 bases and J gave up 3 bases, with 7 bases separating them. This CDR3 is CASSYERDTGELFF. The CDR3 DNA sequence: TGTGCCAGCAGTTACGAGCGGGACACCGGGGAGCTGTTTTTT.

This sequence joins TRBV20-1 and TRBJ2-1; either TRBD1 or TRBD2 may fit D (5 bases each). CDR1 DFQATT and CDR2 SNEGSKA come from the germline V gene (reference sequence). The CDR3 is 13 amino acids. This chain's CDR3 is CRADGGRYNEQFF. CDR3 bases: TGCAGGGCGGATGGGGGAAGGTACAATGAGCAGTTCTTC.

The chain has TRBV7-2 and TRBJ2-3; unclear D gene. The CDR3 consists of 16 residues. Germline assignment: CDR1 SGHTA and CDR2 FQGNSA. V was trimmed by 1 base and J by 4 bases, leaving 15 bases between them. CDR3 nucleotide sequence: TGTGCCAGCAGCTTAGGAGATTTGATTGGGGCAGATACGCAGTATTTT. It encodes CASSLGDLIGADTQYF.

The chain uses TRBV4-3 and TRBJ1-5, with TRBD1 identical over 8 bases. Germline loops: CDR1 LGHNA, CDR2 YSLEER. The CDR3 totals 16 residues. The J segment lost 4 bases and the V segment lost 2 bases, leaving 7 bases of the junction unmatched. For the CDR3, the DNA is TGCGCCAGCAGCCAATCTACAGGGGGAGGTAATCAGCCCCAGCATTTT. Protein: CASSQSTGGGNQPQHF.

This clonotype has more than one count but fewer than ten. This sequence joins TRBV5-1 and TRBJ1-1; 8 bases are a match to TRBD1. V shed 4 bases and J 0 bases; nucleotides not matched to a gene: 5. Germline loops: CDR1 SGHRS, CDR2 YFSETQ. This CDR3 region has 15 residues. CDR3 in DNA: TGCGCCAGCAGCCTAGGACAGGGCTTGAACACTGAAGCTTTCTTT. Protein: CASSLGQGLNTEAFF.

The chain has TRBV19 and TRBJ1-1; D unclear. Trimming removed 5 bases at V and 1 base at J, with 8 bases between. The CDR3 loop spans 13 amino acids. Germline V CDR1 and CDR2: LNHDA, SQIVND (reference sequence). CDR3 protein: CASSGPQNTEAFF. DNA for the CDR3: TGTGCCAGTAGTGGTCCCCAGAACACTGAAGCTTTCTTT.

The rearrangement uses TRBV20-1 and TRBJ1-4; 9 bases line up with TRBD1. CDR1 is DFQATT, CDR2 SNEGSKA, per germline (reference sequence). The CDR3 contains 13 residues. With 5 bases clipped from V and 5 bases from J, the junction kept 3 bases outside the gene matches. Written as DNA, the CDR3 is TGCAGTGCTCACAGGGGGCCGAATGAAAAACTGTTTTTT. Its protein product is CSAHRGPNEKLFF.

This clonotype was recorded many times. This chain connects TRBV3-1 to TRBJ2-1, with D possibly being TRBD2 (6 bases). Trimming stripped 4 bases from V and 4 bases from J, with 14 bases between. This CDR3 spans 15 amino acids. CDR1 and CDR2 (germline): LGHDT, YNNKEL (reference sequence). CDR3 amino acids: CASSPGDSPYNEQFF. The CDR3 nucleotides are TGTGCCAGCAGCCCCGGGGACTCGCCTTACAATGAGCAGTTCTTC.

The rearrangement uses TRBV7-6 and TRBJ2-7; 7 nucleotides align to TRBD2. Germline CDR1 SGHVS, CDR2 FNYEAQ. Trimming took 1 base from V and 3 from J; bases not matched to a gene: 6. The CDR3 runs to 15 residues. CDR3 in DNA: TGTGCCAGCAGCTTAGAGGCCAGCGGGGTCTACGAGCAGTACTTC. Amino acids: CASSLEASGVYEQYF.

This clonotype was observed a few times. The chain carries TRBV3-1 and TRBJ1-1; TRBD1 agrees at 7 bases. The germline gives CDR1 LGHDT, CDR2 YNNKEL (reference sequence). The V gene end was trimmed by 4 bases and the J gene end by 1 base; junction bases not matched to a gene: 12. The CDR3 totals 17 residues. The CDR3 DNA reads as TGTGCCAGCAGCCGTAGGACAGGAGTAGGGGGGAACACTGAAGCTTTCTTT. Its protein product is CASSRRTGVGGNTEAFF.

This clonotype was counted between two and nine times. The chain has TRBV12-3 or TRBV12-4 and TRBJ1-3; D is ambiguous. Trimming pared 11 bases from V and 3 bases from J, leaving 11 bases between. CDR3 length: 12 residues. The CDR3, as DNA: TGTGCCGACGGACGGGATGGAAACACCATATATTTT. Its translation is CADGRDGNTIYF.

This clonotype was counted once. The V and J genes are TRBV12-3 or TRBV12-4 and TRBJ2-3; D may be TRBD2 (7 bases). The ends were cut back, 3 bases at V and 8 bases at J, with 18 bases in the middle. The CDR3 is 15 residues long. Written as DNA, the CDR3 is TGTGCCAGCAGTTTTCCACTGGGGGGGCCTGTTACGCAGTATTTT. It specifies CASSFPLGGPVTQYF.

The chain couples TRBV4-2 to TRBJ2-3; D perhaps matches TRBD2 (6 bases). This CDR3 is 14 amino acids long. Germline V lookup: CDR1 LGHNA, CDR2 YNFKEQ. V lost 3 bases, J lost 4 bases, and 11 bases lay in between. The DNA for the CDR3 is TGTGCCAGCAGCCACCCGGAGCGGGCAGATACGCAGTATTTT. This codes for CASSHPERADTQYF.

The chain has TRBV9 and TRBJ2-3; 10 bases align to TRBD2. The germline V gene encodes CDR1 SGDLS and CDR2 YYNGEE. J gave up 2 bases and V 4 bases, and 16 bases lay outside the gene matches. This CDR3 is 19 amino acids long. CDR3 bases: TGTGCCAGCAGCTCCCAGCGGGAGGGGGGGGTCCCCCACACAGATACGCAGTATTTT. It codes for CASSSQREGGVPHTDTQYF.